The 27 T cell receptor beta chains below were found in one sample sequenced in a study of blood T cell repertoires in COVID-19 (dated by TCRdb to 2018 to 2020). Library preparation used the immunoSEQ multiplex PCR assay. The clones in this table, taken by TCRdb from immuneACCESS, are in-frame only. Not every clone is retained; where verified, under half of the shortfall comes from an unresolved V gene, and the cause of the rest is unknown. In all, the sample holds around 100,000 clones, and roughly 80% of those were seen once. The top ten clonotypes cover around 12% of the sample. Sequenced input: peripheral blood. These receptors all stem from a human donor in a cohort sampled during active COVID-19.

The chain links TRBV5-1 to TRBJ2-1; perhaps TRBD2 as D (6 bases). Germline V gene data show CDR1 as SGHRS and CDR2 as YFSETQ. V lost 2 bases and J lost 0, with 15 bases in between. The CDR3 spans 17 residues. The CDR3 protein is CASSFRGAGSSYNEQFF. In DNA form, the CDR3 reads TGCGCCAGCAGCTTTAGAGGTGCGGGGAGCTCCTACAATGAGCAGTTCTTC.

This clone was found a few times. The rearrangement links TRBV11-3 to TRBJ1-6; D is ambiguous. Looked up from germline, CDR1 is SGHNT and CDR2 is YENEEA. The CDR3 loop spans 13 amino acids. V was trimmed by 4 bases and J by 9 bases, leaving 10 bases between them. The CDR3 DNA reads as TGTGCCAGCAGCTCCCCGGGTTCTTCACCCCTCCACTTT. This encodes CASSSPGSSPLHF. Variable domain in full (rest from reference TRBV11-3 and TRBJ1-6): EAGVVQSPRYKIIEKKQPVAFWCNPISGHNTLYWYLQNLGQGPELLIRYENEEAVDDSQLPKDRFSAERLKGVDSTLKIQPAELGDSAVYLCASSSPGSSPLHFGNGTRLTVT.

The chain uses TRBV11-3 and TRBJ2-1; TRBD2 agrees at 9 bases. The CDR3 length is 17 residues. CDR1 and CDR2 from the germline V gene are SGHNT and YENEEA. The trim removed 2 bases at V and 9 bases at J, leaving 14 bases unmatched. CDR3 in amino acids: CASSLFTGPSGEGEQFF. In nucleotides, the CDR3 is TGTGCCAGCAGCTTATTCACCGGGCCTAGCGGGGAAGGTGAGCAGTTCTTC.

CDR3 in DNA: TGTGCCAGCAGTAAAAATTCAGGGACAGCCTACAATGAGCAGTTCTTC. This encodes CASSKNSGTAYNEQFF. The chain joins TRBV2 to TRBJ2-1; 7 nucleotides align to TRBD1. This CDR3 spans 16 amino acids. Germline V CDR1 and CDR2: SNHLY, FYNNEI. V lost 5 bases and J lost 2; bases outside the gene matches: 9.

The genes are TRBV28 and TRBJ2-7; 14 positions agree with TRBD2. The CDR3 contains 18 residues. CDR1 is MDHEN and CDR2 is SYDVKM in the germline V gene. The J segment lost 4 bases and the V segment lost 4 bases, leaving 12 bases of the junction unmatched. The CDR3 nucleotides read TGTGCCAGCAGTTCCTACGGGACTAGCGGGGGAGCAGGATACGAGCAGTACTTC. Translated, it gives CASSSYGTSGGAGYEQYF.

V gene TRBV24-1 combines with J gene TRBJ1-2; TRBD1 aligns across 7 bases. Germline CDR1 and CDR2: KGHDR and SFDVKD. The CDR3 consists of 14 residues. Trimming cost V 9 bases and J 1 base; bases outside gene matches: 7. The CDR3, as DNA: TGTGCCACCGATACAGGGGACCGTAACTATGGCTACACCTTC. The encoded protein is CATDTGDRNYGYTF.

The genes are TRBV5-1 and TRBJ1-1; 8 nucleotides agree with TRBD1. There are 15 residues in the CDR3. Germline V lookup: CDR1 SGHRS, CDR2 YFSETQ. J lost 4 bases, V lost 2 bases, and 7 bases had no gene match. CDR3 DNA: TGCGCCAGCAGCTTAGGGGCAGGGGGCCTCACTGAAGCTTTCTTT. The encoded protein is CASSLGAGGLTEAFF.

This chain connects TRBV6-2 or TRBV6-3 to TRBJ1-6; D is perhaps TRBD1 (5 bases). Germline-derived CDR1 and CDR2 are MNHEY and SVGEGT. Trimming took 6 bases from V and 5 from J, leaving 14 bases between them. This CDR3 is built from 15 residues. The CDR3 here is CASSPWGADNSPLHF. The CDR3, as DNA: TGTGCCAGCAGCCCCTGGGGCGCAGATAATTCACCCCTCCACTTT.

The V call is TRBV19, the J call TRBJ2-5; 8 bases align to TRBD1. Germline V gives CDR1 LNHDA, CDR2 SQIVND (reference sequence). CDR3 length: 15 amino acids. With V trimmed by 5 bases and J by 4 bases, 9 bases remained unmatched. CDR3 coding DNA: TGTGCCAGTAGTGTCCGGACAGGGAAAGGAGAGACCCAGTACTTC. Amino acids: CASSVRTGKGETQYF.

This chain joins TRBV3-1 (or the pseudogene TRBV3-2) and TRBJ1-6; 9 nucleotides agree with TRBD1. The CDR3 is made up of 18 amino acids. Germline V CDR1 and CDR2: LGHDT, YNNKEL (reference sequence). Trimming took 3 bases from V and 9 from J; bases not matched to a gene: 15. This chain's CDR3 is CASSHHQRGQGGSSPLHF. CDR3 bases: TGTGCCAGCAGCCACCATCAAAGGGGACAGGGTGGTAGTTCACCCCTCCACTTT.

This chain uses TRBV19 with TRBJ1-4, with 9 bases identical to TRBD1. V lost 3 bases to trimming and J lost 14 bases; unmatched junction nucleotides: 22. Germline assignment: CDR1 LNHDA and CDR2 SQIVND (reference sequence). The CDR3 covers 18 residues. This chain's CDR3 is CASSILRGIGTGSQGLFF. The CDR3 nucleotides read TGTGCCAGTAGTATTTTACGGGGAATCGGGACAGGGTCCCAAGGGCTGTTTTTT.

The chain carries TRBV12-3 or TRBV12-4 and TRBJ1-2; D gene uncertain. The CDR3 is 12 residues long. V lost 7 bases to trimming and J lost 5 bases, with 11 bases between them. CDR3 region: CASNKDSYGYTF. For the CDR3, the DNA is TGTGCCAGCAATAAAGACTCGTATGGCTACACCTTC.

The gene calls are TRBV7-6 and TRBJ1-2; the D gene is possibly TRBD1 (6 bases). The CDR3 spans 13 residues. Trimming removed 1 base at V and 8 bases at J, with 11 bases between. Per the germline V gene, CDR1 is SGHVS and CDR2 is FNYEAQ. This CDR3 reads CASSLGQGMGYTF. In DNA form, the CDR3 reads TGTGCCAGCAGCTTAGGGCAGGGGATGGGCTACACCTTC. Full variable domain (remainder filled in from reference TRBV7-6 and TRBJ1-2): GAGVSQSPRYKVTKRGQDVALRCDPISGHVSLYWYRQALGQGPEFLTYFNYEAQQDKSGLPNDRFSAERPEGSISTLTIQRTEQRDSAMYRCASSLGQGMGYTFGSGTRLTVV.

This clone was seen only a few times. The chain is built from TRBV5-1 and TRBJ1-5, with D possibly TRBD1 on 6 matching bases. V lost 0 bases and J 6 bases, leaving 13 bases between the germline ends. The CDR3 extends over 15 amino acids. The germline gives CDR1 SGHRS, CDR2 YFSETQ. For the CDR3, the DNA is TGCGCCAGCAGCTTGGCTGGGGGCGCTTTTCAGCCCCAGCATTTT. Protein sequence: CASSLAGGAFQPQHF.

The gene calls are TRBV12-3 or TRBV12-4 and TRBJ2-5; D might be TRBD2 (6 bases). The CDR3 is 12 amino acids. Trimming cost V 6 bases and J 3 bases, with 8 bases left between them. CDR3 amino acids: CASRGLEETQYF. CDR3 sequence (DNA): TGTGCCAGCAGGGGACTTGAAGAGACCCAGTACTTC.

This clone came up once. The rearrangement joins TRBV11-2 to TRBJ2-2; 7 bases fit TRBD1. The V and J ends lost 5 bases and 6 bases, in that order; junction bases with no gene match: 9. Per germline, CDR1 SGHAT and CDR2 FQNNGV. The CDR3 contains 15 residues. For the CDR3, the DNA is TGTGCCAGCAGCGTGGGACAGTGGGGTCCCGGGGAGCTGTTTTTT. Its translation is CASSVGQWGPGELFF.

In this sample, this clone turned up once. The chain links TRBV7-8 to TRBJ2-7; 10 bases map to TRBD1. V was clipped by 5 bases and J by 4 bases; unmatched bases: 8. The CDR3 sequence is 15 residues long. Germline loops: CDR1 SGHVS, CDR2 FQNEAQ. DNA for the CDR3: TGTGCCAGCAGCCGGGACAGGGGAATAGGATACGAGCAGTACTTC. This sequence encodes CASSRDRGIGYEQYF.

This chain links TRBV12-3 or TRBV12-4 with TRBJ1-6, with D perhaps matching TRBD1 (6 bases). V gave up 6 bases and J gave up 15 bases, with 18 bases separating them. The CDR3 is made up of 13 amino acids. Written as DNA, the CDR3 is TGTGCCAGCAGCCCCGTGGGACACCTAGGCCTCCACTTT. Translated: CASSPVGHLGLHF.

This clone turned up a few times. The chain has TRBV5-1 and TRBJ2-4; TRBD2 matches at 7 bases. Germline V CDR1 and CDR2: SGHRS, YFSETQ. With 3 bases clipped from V and 8 bases from J, the junction kept 14 bases outside the gene matches. The length of the CDR3 is 16 residues. The CDR3 DNA sequence: TGCGCCAGCAGCTCGGGTTTCGGCGGGGGAGGGGACATTCAGTACTTC. Residues: CASSSGFGGGGDIQYF. The full variable domain, in which reference TRBV5-1 and TRBJ2-4 provide the parts outside the CDR3, is KAGVTQTPRYLIKTRGQQVTLSCSPISGHRSVSWYQQTPGQGLQFLFEYFSETQRNKGNFPGRFSGRQFSNSRSEMNVSTLELGDSALYLCASSSGFGGGGDIQYFGAGTRLSVL.

This sequence joins TRBV20-1 and TRBJ2-7; the match to TRBD2 covers 11 bases. Trimming removed 3 bases from V and 0 bases from J; junction bases left unmatched: 7. Per the germline V gene, CDR1 is DFQATT and CDR2 is SNEGSKA (reference sequence). The CDR3 is made up of 16 amino acids. Here the CDR3 DNA reads TGCAGTGCTAGTTGGTCTAGCGGGGGGACCTCCTACGAGCAGTACTTC. It is translated as CSASWSSGGTSYEQYF.

This clone has just a few counts. V usage is TRBV10-3 and J usage is TRBJ2-7; D unresolved. The V end lost 5 bases, the J end lost 3 bases, and 11 bases lay between the germline ends. The germline gives CDR1 ENHRY, CDR2 SYGVKD. The CDR3 has 13 residues. Here the CDR3 DNA reads TGTGCCATCAGTTCAGGAACAAACTACGAGCAGTACTTC. Amino acids: CAISSGTNYEQYF.

CDR3 coding DNA: TGCGCCAGCAGATCGACAGTTTTAAACTATGGCTACACCTTC. It specifies CASRSTVLNYGYTF. The chain is built from TRBV10-2 and TRBJ1-2, with D possibly matching TRBD1 (5 bases). The ends were cut back, 6 bases at V and 2 bases at J, with 13 bases in the middle. The CDR3 sequence is 14 residues long. Germline CDR1 and CDR2: WSHSY and SAAADI.

V usage is TRBV30 and J usage is TRBJ1-5; D possibly corresponds to TRBD1 (5 bases). The length of the CDR3 is 13 residues. The V gene lost 5 bases and the J gene lost 5 bases, with 13 bases spanning the gap. Germline loops: CDR1 GTSNPN, CDR2 SVGIG (reference sequence). CDR3 sequence (DNA): TGTGCCTGGCGCCAGGGAGGGGATCAGCCCCAGCATTTT. Translation gives CAWRQGGDQPQHF.

This clone occurred a few times. The chain has TRBV21-1 and TRBJ2-1; the tabulated D call, TRBD2, remains unverified against the DNA. TRBV21-1 is shown as a pseudogene. This CDR3 region has 15 residues. CDR3 amino acids: CASRPRSELRDEQFF. The CDR3 DNA follows: TGTGCCAGCAGACCAAGAAGCGAACTCCGAGATGAGCAGTTCTTC.

The chain has TRBV19 and TRBJ2-7; D not certain. There are 12 residues in the CDR3. Germline assignment: CDR1 LNHDA and CDR2 SQIVND (reference sequence). Trimming removed 3 bases from V and 4 bases from J, with 7 bases in between. As DNA, the CDR3 is TGTGCCAGTAGTATCAGGCCTTACGAGCAGTACTTC. Protein sequence: CASSIRPYEQYF.

This chain joins TRBV5-4 and TRBJ2-3, with D hard to call. The CDR3 is made up of 14 amino acids. V lost 0 bases and J 3 bases, leaving 8 bases between the germline ends. Germline V lookup: CDR1 SGHNT, CDR2 YYREEE (reference sequence). The CDR3 coding sequence is TGTGCCAGCAGCTTGGGGTACTTTACAGATACGCAGTATTTT. Its translation: CASSLGYFTDTQYF. Drawing the rest from reference TRBV5-4 and TRBJ2-3, the complete variable domain is ETGVTQSPTHLIKTRGQQVTLRCSSQSGHNTVSWYQQALGQGPQFIFQYYREEENGRGNFPPRFSGLQFPNYSSELNVNALELDDSALYLCASSLGYFTDTQYFGPGTRLTVL.

V gene TRBV7-2 combines with J gene TRBJ1-1; the D is unclear. This CDR3 spans 16 amino acids. Trimming removed 0 bases at V and 4 bases at J, with 15 bases between. Per the germline V gene, CDR1 is SGHTA and CDR2 is FQGNSA. The CDR3 nucleotides read TGTGCCAGCAGCTTAGCCCCGGCCTTACGGGGCACTGAAGCTTTCTTT. This encodes CASSLAPALRGTEAFF.